This passage covers 26 T cell receptor beta chains from one sample sequenced in a study of cytomegalovirus exposure and HLA in healthy donors (dated by TCRdb to the late 2010s). The method behind the library was the immunoSEQ multiplex PCR assay. A mixture of 60 forward primers for TCR Vbeta segments and 13 reverse primers for TCR Jbeta segments was used in the multiplex PCR. What TCRdb holds here is the immuneACCESS table cut down to in-frame rearrangements. Part of the clones is not present; checked against another copy, under half of the missing clones reflect an unresolved V gene, and the others are unexplained. This sample lists 95,000 to 150,000 clones; over 60% were detected once. In total, the top ten clones hold 3.7% of the sample. Sequenced sample: PBMCs. The receptors were gathered from a human donor in good health.

The chain couples TRBV19 to TRBJ2-1, with D perhaps TRBD2 (5 bases). The CDR3 is 15 residues long. V dropped 6 bases and J dropped 0 bases, with 12 bases sitting between them. Germline V CDR1 and CDR2: LNHDA, SQIVND (reference sequence). CDR3 in DNA: TGTGCCAGTAGACATATCACTAGCTCCTACAATGAGCAGTTCTTC. Translation: CASRHITSSYNEQFF.

V gene TRBV2 combines with J gene TRBJ1-2; D remains ambiguous. The CDR3 runs 14 residues. CDR1 and CDR2 (germline): SNHLY, FYNNEI. Trimming removed 6 bases at V and 0 bases at J, with 11 bases between. The CDR3 DNA is TGTGCCAGCAGCATTCCTGAGACTAACTATGGCTACACCTTC. Translation gives CASSIPETNYGYTF.

This chain connects TRBV2 to TRBJ1-5, with TRBD1 as a possible D gene (5 bases). The V gene lost 8 bases and the J gene lost 5 bases, with 13 bases spanning the gap. The CDR3 extends over 13 amino acids. Germline CDR1 and CDR2: SNHLY and FYNNEI. DNA for the CDR3: TGTGCCAGCGCGGACAAGATGGATCAGCCCCAGCATTTT. Its translation is CASADKMDQPQHF. Combining the CDR3 with reference TRBV2 and TRBJ1-5 gives the whole variable domain EPEVTQTPSHQVTQMGQEVILRCVPISNHLYFYWYRQILGQKVEFLVSFYNNEISEKSEIFDDQFSVERPDGSNFTLKIRSTKLEDSAMYFCASADKMDQPQHFGDGTRLSIL.

The gene calls are TRBV6-1 and TRBJ2-1, with D possibly being TRBD2 (5 bases). This CDR3 region has 15 residues. V lost 4 bases to trimming and J lost 6 bases, with 16 bases between them. Germline CDR1 and CDR2: MNHNS and SASEGT. The CDR3 nucleotides read TGTGCCAGCAGTGTCGGGAACCTACCACTCAATGAGCAGTTCTTC. Translated: CASSVGNLPLNEQFF.

This clone appeared once. The rearrangement uses TRBV19 and TRBJ1-6, with 9 nucleotides matching TRBD1. Germline V gene lookup returns CDR1 LNHDA and CDR2 SQIVND (reference sequence). The CDR3 contains 14 residues. Trimming took 5 bases from V and 10 from J; bases not matched to a gene: 6. CDR3 protein: CASSWDRAGSPLHF. CDR3 coding DNA: TGTGCCAGTAGTTGGGACAGGGCAGGCTCACCCCTCCACTTT.

The chain has TRBV18 and TRBJ1-5; no clear D. Trimming took off 3 bases at V and 0 bases at J, with 12 bases between the two ends. This CDR3 has 16 residues. Germline values: CDR1 KGHSH, CDR2 LQKENI. CDR3: CASSPLRAYSNQPQHF. The CDR3 nucleotides are TGTGCCAGCTCACCTCTGCGAGCTTATAGCAATCAGCCCCAGCATTTT.

The sample holds one count of this clone. The V call is TRBV28, the J call TRBJ2-5; 7 bases are a match to TRBD1. V dropped 5 bases and J dropped 5; count of bases not matched to a gene: 2. Germline-derived CDR1 and CDR2 are MDHEN and SYDVKM. The CDR3 sequence is 12 residues long. The chain's CDR3 is CASSQGVETQYF. The DNA for the CDR3 is TGTGCCAGCAGTCAGGGGGTGGAGACCCAGTACTTC.

V gene TRBV19 combines with J gene TRBJ2-3; 9 nucleotides line up with TRBD1. Trimming cost V 3 bases and J 0 bases; bases outside gene matches: 4. The CDR3 length is 16 residues. CDR1 and CDR2 from the germline V gene are LNHDA and SQIVND (reference sequence). This CDR3 is CASSILGQGSTDTQYF. For the CDR3, the DNA is TGTGCCAGTAGTATTCTGGGACAGGGTAGCACAGATACGCAGTATTTT.

The chain is built from TRBV19 and TRBJ1-4; TRBD1 might be the D (6 bases). The CDR3 extends over 14 amino acids. Trimming removed 4 bases from V and 3 bases from J, with 9 bases in between. Germline CDR1 and CDR2: LNHDA and SQIVND (reference sequence). The CDR3 here is CASSTQGSNEKLFF. The CDR3 DNA is TGTGCCAGTAGTACACAGGGCTCTAATGAAAAACTGTTTTTT.

The chain employs TRBV7-2 and TRBJ2-2; 9 bases align to TRBD2. Germline V gene sequence: CDR1 SGHTA, CDR2 FQGNSA. The ends lost 5 bases at V and 5 bases at J; junction bases unmatched: 12. This CDR3 has 17 amino acids. The CDR3 DNA reads TGTGCCAGCAGCCTAGGGGGCGGGAGGGGGAAAACCGGGGAGCTGTTTTTT. Residues: CASSLGGGRGKTGELFF.

This sequence joins TRBV4-2 and TRBJ2-7, with 9 bases that match TRBD1. CDR1 LGHNA and CDR2 YNFKEQ come from the germline V gene. V dropped 3 bases and J dropped 0; count of bases not matched to a gene: 6. The CDR3 contains 16 residues. CDR3 protein: CASSHTTGGYSYEQYF. The CDR3 nucleotides read TGTGCCAGCAGCCATACCACAGGGGGCTACTCCTACGAGCAGTACTTC.

This clone was counted once. The genes are TRBV20-1 and TRBJ1-2, with TRBD1 identical over 7 bases. The CDR3 totals 11 residues. J was trimmed by 8 bases and V by 5 bases; bases with no gene match: 5. CDR1 DFQATT and CDR2 SNEGSKA come from the germline V gene (reference sequence). The CDR3 loop reads CSARQGGGYTF. The DNA of the CDR3 is TGCAGTGCTCGCCAGGGGGGAGGCTACACCTTC.

The genes are TRBV18 and TRBJ1-2; D call uncertain. The CDR3 is made up of 15 amino acids. Trimming took off 3 bases at V and 4 bases at J, with 15 bases between the two ends. CDR1 is KGHSH, CDR2 LQKENI, per germline. For the CDR3, the DNA is TGTGCCAGCTCACCGACCGAGGGCAGGATCTATGGCTACACCTTC. This gives the protein CASSPTEGRIYGYTF.

The V call is TRBV19, the J call TRBJ1-2; unclear D gene. Germline V CDR1 and CDR2: LNHDA, SQIVND (reference sequence). CDR3 length: 14 residues. Trimming removed 7 bases at V and 0 bases at J, with 12 bases between. CDR3 protein: CASKVEATNYGYTF. As DNA, the CDR3 is TGTGCCAGTAAGGTAGAGGCGACTAACTATGGCTACACCTTC. Using reference TRBV19 and TRBJ1-2 for the parts outside the CDR3, the full variable domain is DGGITQSPKYLFRKEGQNVTLSCEQNLNHDAMYWYRQDPGQGLRLIYYSQIVNDFQKGDIAEGYSVSREKKESFPLTVTSAQKNPTAFYLCASKVEATNYGYTFGSGTRLTVV.

The genes are TRBV10-3 and TRBJ2-3; D call uncertain. The CDR3 covers 11 residues. V was cut by 10 bases and J by 4 bases, with 9 bases left in between. Germline V lookup: CDR1 ENHRY, CDR2 SYGVKD. The CDR3 is CATTQADTQYF. The CDR3 DNA is TGTGCCACCACCCAGGCAGATACGCAGTATTTT.

This rearrangement joins TRBV5-1 to TRBJ2-5; TRBD1 aligns across 10 bases. The J call may not be correct, given that the DNA end is closer to TRBJ2-7. CDR1 SGHRS and CDR2 YFSETQ come from the germline V gene. The CDR3 spans 14 residues. The CDR3 is CASSQGQGSSEQYF. The CDR3 nucleotides read TGCGCCAGCAGCCAGGGACAGGGGAGTAGCGAGCAGTACTTC.

This chain connects TRBV15 to TRBJ1-1, with D possibly matching TRBD1 (6 bases). This CDR3 region has 14 residues. Trimming left V 5 bases short and J 3 bases short, with 13 bases between. In germline, CDR1 is LNHNV, CDR2 YYDKDF (reference sequence). The CDR3 protein is CATSGRGIDTEAFF. CDR3 DNA: TGTGCCACCAGCGGAAGGGGGATTGACACTGAAGCTTTCTTT.

This sequence joins TRBV9 and TRBJ2-7; TRBD1 aligns across 7 bases. Per germline, CDR1 SGDLS and CDR2 YYNGEE. This CDR3 is 15 amino acids long. Trimming removed 4 bases from V and 2 bases from J; junction bases left unmatched: 9. The CDR3 spells CASSSGQVVTYEQYF. The CDR3 region has the DNA TGTGCCAGCAGCTCCGGACAGGTGGTAACCTACGAGCAGTACTTC.

V gene TRBV28 combines with J gene TRBJ2-2, with D perhaps matching TRBD1 (5 bases). V was shortened by 6 bases and J by 1 base, with 12 bases between the two germline ends. The CDR3 has 15 amino acids. Looked up from germline, CDR1 is MDHEN and CDR2 is SYDVKM. For the CDR3, the DNA is TGTGCCAGCAGCCCACCGACAGAGAACACCGGGGAGCTGTTTTTT. It translates to CASSPPTENTGELFF.

V is TRBV4-1 and J is TRBJ1-5; D not resolved. Germline V gene sequence: CDR1 MGHRA, CDR2 YSYEKL. Trimming removed 1 base at V and 5 bases at J, with 12 bases between. This CDR3 comprises 15 residues. The CDR3 nucleotides are TGCGCCAGCAGCCAAGTAGTATCCATTGATCAGCCCCAGCATTTT. Its protein product is CASSQVVSIDQPQHF.

CDR3 sequence (DNA): TGTGCCAGCAGCCTAGGGACAAACATAATCTTGGAGCAGTACTTC. Translation gives CASSLGTNIILEQYF. V gene TRBV9 combines with J gene TRBJ2-7; maybe TRBD1 (6 bases). The CDR3 sequence is 15 residues long. Germline CDR1 is SGDLS and CDR2 is YYNGEE. Between the trimmed V and J ends, which lost 4 bases and 7 bases, there was a span of 21 bases.

The chain links TRBV2 to TRBJ1-1, with TRBD1 as a possible D gene (6 bases). Germline V gene lookup returns CDR1 SNHLY and CDR2 FYNNEI. The CDR3 consists of 13 residues. Trimming pared 4 bases from V and 5 bases from J, leaving 11 bases between. The CDR3 sequence is CASSGTVQTEAFF. In nucleotides, the CDR3 is TGTGCCAGCAGTGGGACAGTTCAAACTGAAGCTTTCTTT.

This sequence joins TRBV7-3 and TRBJ2-1; 8 bases agree with TRBD2. Germline-derived CDR1 and CDR2 are SGHTA and FQGTGA. The CDR3 spans 15 residues. Unmatched junction bases numbered 12, after V lost 5 bases and J lost 9 bases. The DNA of the CDR3 is TGTGCCAGCAGCATTAAGGGGGGCGGGGGGACTGAGCAGTTCTTC. It is translated as CASSIKGGGGTEQFF.

CDR3 amino acids: CASSEGQVYGYTF. The CDR3 DNA follows: TGTGCCAGCAGTGAGGGACAGGTCTATGGCTACACCTTC. The chain uses TRBV2 and TRBJ1-2; 8 bases match TRBD1. This CDR3 region has 13 residues. V gave up 3 bases and J gave up 4 bases; unmatched junction bases: 1. CDR1 SNHLY and CDR2 FYNNEI come from the germline V gene.

This clone was detected a few times. The chain has TRBV19 and TRBJ2-2, with D tentatively TRBD1 (6 bases). The CDR3 covers 15 residues. In germline, CDR1 is LNHDA, CDR2 SQIVND (reference sequence). Trimming took 4 bases from V and 3 from J, leaving 12 bases between them. The CDR3 DNA is TGTGCCAGTAGTAGACAGGCATGGGACACCGGGGAGCTGTTTTTT. Translated, it gives CASSRQAWDTGELFF.

The chain combines TRBV19 with TRBJ1-1; 8 bases map to TRBD1. CDR3 length: 14 amino acids. Germline-derived CDR1 and CDR2 are LNHDA and SQIVND (reference sequence). V shed 8 bases and J 1 base; nucleotides not matched to a gene: 6. CDR3 coding DNA: TGTGCCAGTGCGAATGACAGGGGGAACACTGAAGCTTTCTTT. This sequence encodes CASANDRGNTEAFF.